Listed below are T cell receptor beta chains from one sample, sequenced in a study of memory CD4+ T cells and cytomegalovirus serostatus. The table came from immunoSEQ multiplex PCR; TCRdb's copy has only in-frame clones and leaves some out. The sample holds 45,000 to 65,000 clones, around 80% seen once. Sequenced: memory CD4+ T cells from blood. The receptors here all came from an adult in good health and CMV-seronegative. Each CDR3 is given with its conserved first and last residue. A D gene is named only where the DNA matches it firmly. Size tells how often a clone was seen (once, few, many) or the class of an expanded clone, and some rows leave it out.

J | D | size | V | CDR3 | DNA
TRBJ2-2 | - | - | TRBV18 | CASSPPTGDLTGELFF | TGTGCCAGCTCACCACCTACAGGAGATCTTACCGGGGAGCTGTTTTTT
TRBJ2-2 | TRBD1 | - | TRBV7-8 | CASSLGIGTGDTGELFF | TGTGCCAGCAGCTTAGGCATCGGGACAGGGGACACCGGGGAGCTGTTTTTT
TRBJ2-4 | - | - | TRBV7-2 | CASSPQTTHRAKNIQYF | TGTGCCAGCAGCCCACAAACGACCCATCGAGCCAAAAACATTCAGTACTTC
TRBJ1-2 | - | - | TRBV6-1 | CASSERTRGNSYTF | TGTGCCAGCAGTGAACGGACAAGGGGGAACAGCTACACCTTC
TRBJ2-1 | - | - | TRBV30 | CAWNSGYNEQFF | TGTGCCTGGAACAGTGGATACAATGAGCAGTTCTTC
TRBJ2-3 | TRBD2 | - | TRBV9 | CASNRLAGGTDTQYF | TGTGCCAGCAATAGGTTAGCGGGGGGGACAGATACGCAGTATTTT
TRBJ2-1 | - | - | TRBV11-3 | CASSLDHRRNEQFF | TGTGCCAGCAGCTTAGATCACAGGCGGAATGAGCAGTTCTTC
TRBJ2-1 | - | once | TRBV6-1 | CASSERILGAEQFF | TGTGCCAGCAGTGAGCGGATACTTGGAGCGGAGCAGTTCTTC
TRBJ1-5 | - | - | TRBV6-5 | CASSQRRNQPQHF | TGTGCCAGCAGCCAGCGGAGGAATCAGCCCCAGCATTTT
TRBJ1-1 | - | - | TRBV2 | CASSDLVMGGFSTEAFF | TGTGCCAGCAGTGATTTAGTGATGGGGGGTTTTAGCACTGAAGCTTTCTTT
TRBJ2-1 | - | once | TRBV6-4 | CASSDTDSSYNEQFF | TGTGCCAGCAGTGACACGGACAGCTCCTACAATGAGCAGTTCTTC
TRBJ1-5 | TRBD1 | - | TRBV4-2 | CASSQDQGGTYSNQPQHF | TGTGCCAGCAGCCAAGATCAGGGGGGGACTTATAGCAATCAGCCCCAGCATTTT
TRBJ1-2 | - | - | TRBV29-1 | CSVGQPGGDGYTF | TGCAGCGTTGGGCAACCGGGGGGGGATGGCTACACCTTC
TRBJ1-3 | - | - | TRBV4-1 | CASSQVEVVMYRADGNTIYF | TGCGCCAGCAGCCAAGTCGAAGTTGTGATGTACAGGGCGGACGGAAACACCATATATTTT
TRBJ1-2 | - | once | TRBV29-1 | CSVSRVHGYTF | TGCAGCGTCTCTAGGGTCCATGGCTACACCTTC
TRBJ1-1 | - | - | TRBV2 | CASRGDSINTEAFF | TGTGCCAGCAGGGGGGACTCCATTAACACTGAAGCTTTCTTT
TRBJ1-2 | TRBD1 | - | TRBV7-2 | CASSLEDRIYGYTF | TGTGCCAGCAGCTTAGAGGACAGGATCTATGGCTACACCTTC
TRBJ2-2 | TRBD2 | - | TRBV7-2 | CASSATSGTTGELFF | TGTGCCAGCAGCGCGACTAGCGGAACCACCGGGGAGCTGTTTTTT
TRBJ1-1 | - | - | TRBV19 | CASMAIRDGNTEAFF | TGTGCCAGTATGGCTATAAGAGACGGGAACACTGAAGCTTTCTTT
TRBJ1-1 | TRBD1 | - | TRBV6-1 | CATQQGVITEAFF | TGTGCCACCCAACAGGGGGTCATCACTGAAGCTTTCTTT
TRBJ1-5 | TRBD1 | few | TRBV18 | CASSPGQGGGQPQHF | TGTGCCAGCTCACCTGGACAGGGGGGCGGACAGCCCCAGCATTTT
TRBJ1-1 | - | few | TRBV10-3 | CAISEARTAFF | TGTGCCATCAGTGAGGCCCGGACAGCTTTCTTT
TRBJ1-1 | - | - | TRBV5-4 | CASSSGLNTEAFF | TGTGCCAGCAGCTCCGGATTAAACACTGAAGCTTTCTTT
TRBJ2-1 | - | once | TRBV13 | CASSSLMGDEQFF | TGTGCCAGCAGCTCCCTAATGGGGGACGAGCAGTTCTTC
TRBJ2-1 | - | - | TRBV2 | CASSERGRRFF | TGTGCCAGCAGTGAAAGGGGTCGCCGATTCTTC
TRBJ1-1 | - | - | TRBV7-9 | CASSFTGHTEAFF | TGTGCCAGCAGCTTTACAGGGCACACTGAAGCTTTCTTT
TRBJ2-3 | - | - | TRBV14 | CASSQEGAGVADTQYF | TGTGCCAGCAGCCAAGAAGGGGCAGGGGTGGCAGATACGCAGTATTTT
TRBJ2-7 | - | - | TRBV6-1 | CASSASGVEQYF | TGTGCCAGCAGTGCCTCGGGGGTCGAGCAGTACTTC
TRBJ2-2 | TRBD2 | - | TRBV7-6 | CASSSPSGGAGELFF | TGTGCCAGCAGCTCCCCCAGCGGGGGGGCCGGGGAGCTGTTTTTT
TRBJ1-6 | - | - | TRBV19 | CASSEGGNSPLHF | TGTGCCAGTAGTGAAGGAGGCAATTCACCCCTCCACTTT
TRBJ2-6 | - | - | TRBV5-1 | CASSLAGANVLTF | TGCGCCAGCAGCTTAGCTGGGGCCAACGTCCTGACTTTC
TRBJ1-5 | - | - | TRBV5-1 | CASSLRGDSNQPQHF | TGCGCCAGCAGCTTGCGGGGGGATAGCAATCAGCCCCAGCATTTT
TRBJ1-1 | - | few | TRBV10-2 | CASFFLGGAEAFF | TGCGCCAGCTTCTTTCTTGGGGGGGCTGAAGCTTTCTTT
TRBJ1-1 | - | - | TRBV7-9 | CASVLSGNTEAFF | TGTGCCAGCGTTCTATCCGGGAACACTGAAGCTTTCTTT
TRBJ2-5 | - | - | TRBV5-1 | CASSSRETQYF | TGCGCCAGCAGCTCAAGAGAGACCCAGTACTTC
TRBJ1-2 | TRBD1 | - | TRBV27 | CASSSTGSGGYTF | TGTGCCAGCAGTTCGACAGGGAGTGGCGGCTACACCTTC
TRBJ2-3 | - | - | TRBV28 | CASSPPRWGVDTQYF | TGTGCCAGCAGCCCCCCCCGGTGGGGGGTCGATACGCAGTATTTT